Here is one T cell receptor (beta chain) with its context. Its antigen is as yet unknown. The sample belongs to a study of cytomegalovirus exposure and HLA in healthy donors. Though probably carrying unrecorded immune exposures, donors were nominally healthy at sampling. The study ran its PCR with 60 Vbeta and 13 Jbeta primers. Only in-frame clones appear in the TCRdb table, and some are missing; sequencing was by immunoSEQ multiplex PCR. The sample lists around 190,000 clones, roughly 86% occurring once. Findings and caveats of the study: The likely explanation for a cluster of highly shared sequence variants was sequencing artifact. One later analysis reportedly identified an Asian-associated ancestry cluster that showed fewer N-insertions than the roughly 700-donor mean. TCR beta sequences reportedly predicted the HLA-A and HLA-B alleles of most subjects accurately.

The receptor's source is a woman younger than 30 in good health and CMV-seronegative. The sequenced sample was PBMCs.

The CDR3 DNA follows: TGTGCCAGCAGTTACCCGGGTGGGGGGGCGGATCAGCCCCAGCATTTT. Amino acid sequence: CASSYPGGGADQPQHF. The rearrangement uses TRBV6-4 and TRBJ1-5; weak D call: TRBD1 (6 bases). CDR1 and CDR2 from the germline V gene are MRHNA and SNTAGT. V lost 5 bases to trimming and J lost 5 bases, with 19 bases between them. The CDR3 runs 16 residues.